Below, 4 T cell receptor beta chains from the same sample are listed, as sequenced in a study of CD8 T cells in Susac syndrome. Random hexamers were used to reverse transcribe the RNA input (about 0.45 to 1 ug). TCRdb passed the immunoSEQ multiplex PCR reads through MiXCR, listing each CDR3 protein once. Counted here are roughly 130,000 distinct CDR3 sequences, roughly 95% occurring once; the ten biggest clones make up about 0.14%. Sequences were obtained from CD4+ T cells from PBMCs. Every receptor here comes from a human donor with Susac syndrome.

The J gene is TRBJ2-7, the V gene TRBV3-1; the match to TRBD1 covers 9 bases. CDR1 is LGHDT, CDR2 YNNKEL, per germline (reference sequence). Trimming cost V 4 bases and J 3 bases; bases outside gene matches: 7. The CDR3 is 15 amino acids. The CDR3 DNA sequence: TGTGCCAGCAGCCCTCCGGGACAGGGATTCTACGAGCAGTACTTC. As protein: CASSPPGQGFYEQYF.

The chain couples TRBV24-1 to TRBJ2-5; 8 bases match TRBD1. Germline CDR1 KGHDR, CDR2 SFDVKD. J lost 4 bases, V lost 3 bases, and 6 bases had no gene match. This CDR3 has 15 residues. The CDR3 protein is CATSDAGQGTETQYF. CDR3 DNA sequence: TGTGCCACCAGTGATGCCGGACAGGGCACAGAGACCCAGTACTTC.

The chain links TRBV2 to TRBJ2-1; 8 nucleotides agree with TRBD2. This CDR3 comprises 13 residues. The V segment lost 3 bases and the J segment 9 bases; nucleotides outside the gene matches: 4. Germline V gene sequence: CDR1 SNHLY, CDR2 FYNNEI. DNA for the CDR3: TGTGCCAGCAGTGATCCGGGAGGGGGTGAGCAGTTCTTC. As protein: CASSDPGGGEQFF.

This clonotype was detected only once. The chain has TRBV30 and TRBJ2-7; D uncertain. Per the germline V gene, CDR1 is GTSNPN and CDR2 is SVGIG (reference sequence). Trimming pared 1 base from V and 2 bases from J, leaving 6 bases between. This CDR3 spans 12 amino acids. In DNA, the CDR3 is TGTGCCTGGAGTGACATAGCCTACGAGCAGTACTTC. Translation: CAWSDIAYEQYF.